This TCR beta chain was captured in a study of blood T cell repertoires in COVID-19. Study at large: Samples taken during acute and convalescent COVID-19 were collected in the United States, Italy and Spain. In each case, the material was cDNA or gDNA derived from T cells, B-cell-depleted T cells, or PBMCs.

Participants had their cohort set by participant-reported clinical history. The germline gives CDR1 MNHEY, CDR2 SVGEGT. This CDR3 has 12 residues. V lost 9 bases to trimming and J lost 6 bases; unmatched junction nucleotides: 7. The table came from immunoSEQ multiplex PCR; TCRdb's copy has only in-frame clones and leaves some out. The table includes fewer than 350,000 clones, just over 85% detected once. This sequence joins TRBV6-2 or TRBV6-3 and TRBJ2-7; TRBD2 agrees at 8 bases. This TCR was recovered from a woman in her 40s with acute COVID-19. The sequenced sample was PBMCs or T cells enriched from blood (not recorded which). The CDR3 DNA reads TGTGCCAGTAGCGGACTAGCCGCCGAGCAGTACTTC. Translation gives CASSGLAAEQYF.